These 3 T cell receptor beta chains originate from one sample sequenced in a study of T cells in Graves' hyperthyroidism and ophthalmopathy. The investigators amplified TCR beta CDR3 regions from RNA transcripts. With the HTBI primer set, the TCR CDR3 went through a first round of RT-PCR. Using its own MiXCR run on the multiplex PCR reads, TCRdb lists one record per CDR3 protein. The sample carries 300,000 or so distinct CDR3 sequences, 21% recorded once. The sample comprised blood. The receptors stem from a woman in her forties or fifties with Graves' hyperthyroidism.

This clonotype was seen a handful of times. The CDR3 sequence: CASTESPNTEAFF. CDR3 sequence (DNA): TGTGCCAGCACCGAGAGCCCGAACACTGAAGCTTTCTTT. The genes are TRBV2 and TRBJ1-1; D unresolved. The V and J ends lost 7 bases and 1 base respectively, with 10 bases between them. CDR1 is SNHLY and CDR2 is FYNNEI in the germline V gene. The CDR3 length is 13 residues.

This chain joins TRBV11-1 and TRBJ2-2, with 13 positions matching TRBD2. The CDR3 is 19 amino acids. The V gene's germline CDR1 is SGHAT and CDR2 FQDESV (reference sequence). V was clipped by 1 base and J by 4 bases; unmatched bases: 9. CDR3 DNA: TGTGCCAGCAGCTTAGATTGGACTAGCGGGAGATCCAGCACCGGGGAGCTGTTTTTT. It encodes CASSLDWTSGRSSTGELFF.

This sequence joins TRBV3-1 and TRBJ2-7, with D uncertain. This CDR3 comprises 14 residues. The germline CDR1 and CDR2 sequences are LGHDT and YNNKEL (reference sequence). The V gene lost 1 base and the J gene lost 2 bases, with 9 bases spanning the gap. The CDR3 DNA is TGTGCCAGCAGCCAAGGGCCGGGCCCCTACGAGCAGTACTTC. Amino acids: CASSQGPGPYEQYF.